This entry lists 17 T cell receptor beta chains sequenced from one sample in a study of blood T cell repertoires in COVID-19. Clones were sequenced by immunoSEQ multiplex PCR, and TCRdb holds only the in-frame ones, with some missing. The sample contains approximately 470,000 clones, roughly 90% of which appear only once. Material: PBMCs or T cells enriched from blood (not recorded which). All receptors come from a woman aged 18-29 years who had recovered from COVID-19.

The rearrangement links TRBV6-5 to TRBJ1-3; 7 bases are a match to TRBD1. The CDR3 sequence is 15 residues long. Per germline, CDR1 MNHEY and CDR2 SVGAGI. After removal of 6 bases from V and 4 bases from J, the junction contained 9 bases not matched to a gene. The chain's CDR3 is CASSQIRQGGNTIYF. CDR3 coding DNA: TGTGCCAGCAGCCAAATCAGACAGGGAGGAAACACCATATATTTT.

The chain carries TRBV6-5 and TRBJ1-2, with TRBD1 identical over 9 bases. Germline assignment: CDR1 MNHEY and CDR2 SVGAGI. CDR3 length equals 15 residues. The trim removed 0 bases at V and 4 bases at J, leaving 3 bases unmatched. The CDR3 region has the DNA TGTGCCAGCAGTTACTCGCGGGACAGGGTCTATGGCTACACCTTC. Its translation: CASSYSRDRVYGYTF.

The V and J genes are TRBV2 and TRBJ1-6, with a possible D match to TRBD1 (5 bases). The V gene lost 11 bases and the J gene lost 4 bases, with 15 bases spanning the gap. The CDR3 spans 14 residues. Germline assignment: CDR1 SNHLY and CDR2 FYNNEI. This CDR3 is CAGGEIGYNSPLHF. CDR3 nucleotides: TGTGCCGGGGGGGAGATCGGATATAATTCACCCCTCCACTTT.

This clone was observed once. V gene TRBV2 combines with J gene TRBJ2-1; TRBD2 matches 10 bases. The V gene's germline CDR1 is SNHLY and CDR2 FYNNEI. The junction had 8 bases not matched to a gene; V was cut back by 1 base and J by 8 bases. The CDR3 has 16 amino acids. CDR3 in amino acids: CASSEEAGGLGYEQFF. CDR3 DNA sequence: TGTGCCAGCAGTGAAGAAGCGGGGGGGCTGGGATATGAGCAGTTCTTC.

This chain joins TRBV28 and TRBJ2-3; TRBD2 might be the D (6 bases). V shed 2 bases and J shed 4 bases, with 10 bases lying between them. The V gene's germline CDR1 is MDHEN and CDR2 SYDVKM. The CDR3 runs 14 residues. In DNA form, the CDR3 reads TGTGCCAGCAGTTTACGCGGGGTGGCAGATACGCAGTATTTT. Protein: CASSLRGVADTQYF.

V is TRBV27 and J is TRBJ1-6; no clear D gene. Germline loops: CDR1 MNHEY, CDR2 SMNVEV (reference sequence). The ends were cut back, 1 base at V and 5 bases at J, with 12 bases in the middle. This CDR3 has 16 amino acids. Here the CDR3 DNA reads TGTGCCAGCAGTTTATGGCCCCACCCAGATAATTCACCCCTCCACTTT. Protein sequence: CASSLWPHPDNSPLHF.

CDR3 protein: CASRREIWGNQPQHF. Here the CDR3 DNA reads TGTGCCAGCAGGCGGGAGATTTGGGGCAATCAGCCCCAGCATTTT. The chain couples TRBV5-5 to TRBJ1-5; D ambiguous. The germline V gene encodes CDR1 SGHKS and CDR2 YYEKEE (reference sequence). There are 15 residues in the CDR3. The V end was cut by 5 bases, the J end by 2 bases, with 14 bases between.

The chain is built from TRBV7-9 and TRBJ1-2; the D is unclear. Germline assignment: CDR1 SEHNR and CDR2 FQNEAQ (reference sequence). The CDR3 covers 15 residues. V dropped 8 bases and J dropped 6 bases, with 22 bases sitting between them. The CDR3 loop is CASVYQMEREHGYTF. The CDR3 region has the DNA TGTGCCAGCGTCTACCAAATGGAGAGGGAACATGGCTACACCTTC.

The chain recombines TRBV12-3 or TRBV12-4 with TRBJ2-3, with D unclear. This CDR3 spans 12 amino acids. The ends were cut back, 4 bases at V and 8 bases at J, with 10 bases in the middle. The CDR3 sequence: CASSSEIGTQYF. DNA for the CDR3: TGTGCCAGCAGTTCCGAAATCGGTACGCAGTATTTT.

The chain joins TRBV5-1 to TRBJ2-6, with TRBD1 matching over 9 bases. Germline assignment: CDR1 SGHRS and CDR2 YFSETQ. The CDR3 totals 17 residues. With 4 bases clipped from V and 4 bases from J, the junction kept 9 bases outside the gene matches. This CDR3 reads CASSRPGTGSGANVLTF. The CDR3 nucleotides read TGCGCCAGCAGCCGTCCCGGGACAGGGTCGGGGGCCAACGTCCTGACTTTC.

The J gene is TRBJ2-3, the V gene TRBV13, with 12 bases matching TRBD2. CDR1 and CDR2 (germline): PRHDT, FYEKMQ (reference sequence). The junction had 16 bases not matched to a gene; V was cut back by 8 bases and J by 1 base. The CDR3 extends over 19 amino acids. This chain's CDR3 is CASRRGGLAGGRGTDTQYF. The CDR3 nucleotides are TGTGCCAGCCGCCGGGGGGGGCTAGCGGGGGGGCGAGGCACAGATACGCAGTATTTT.

This clone came up once. The rearrangement uses TRBV6-1 and TRBJ1-4; no reliable D call. The CDR3 has 14 amino acids. CDR1 and CDR2 (germline): MNHNS, SASEGT. The V and J ends lost 3 bases and 8 bases respectively, with 13 bases between them. The CDR3 loop reads CASSEGPDREKLFF. In DNA, the CDR3 is TGTGCCAGCAGTGAGGGCCCCGACCGAGAAAAACTGTTTTTT.

The rearrangement links TRBV7-2 to TRBJ2-2; TRBD2 agrees at 11 bases. The CDR3 is made up of 17 amino acids. Germline V gene lookup returns CDR1 SGHTA and CDR2 FQGNSA. After removal of 2 bases from V and 4 bases from J, the junction contained 6 bases not matched to a gene. For the CDR3, the DNA is TGTGCCAGCAGCTTAAGGACTAGCGGGTCATCCACCGGGGAGCTGTTTTTT. Its translation: CASSLRTSGSSTGELFF.

For the CDR3, the DNA is TGTGCCACCAGCAGAGGTGGACTAGCTGAAAATGAGCAGTTCTTC. Translating it yields CATSRGGLAENEQFF. V and J are TRBV15 and TRBJ2-1; 8 bases agree with TRBD2. V shed 1 base and J 7 bases; nucleotides not matched to a gene: 6. There are 15 residues in the CDR3. Germline V gives CDR1 LNHNV, CDR2 YYDKDF (reference sequence).

The rearrangement links TRBV7-3 to TRBJ1-1, with D unresolved. Trimming took 5 bases from V and 2 from J, leaving 15 bases between them. The CDR3 length is 15 residues. Germline CDR1 is SGHTA and CDR2 is FQGTGA. CDR3 region: CASSPAPGFNTEAFF. The DNA of the CDR3 is TGTGCCAGCAGCCCGGCCCCGGGGTTTAACACTGAAGCTTTCTTT.

The gene calls are TRBV6-5 and TRBJ2-2; a weak D match, TRBD2 (5 bases). From germline, CDR1 is MNHEY and CDR2 SVGAGI. CDR3 length: 16 amino acids. V was clipped by 4 bases and J by 0 bases, with 12 bases between them. CDR3 coding DNA: TGTGCCAGCAGTTTTCGGACGGGAACGAACACCGGGGAGCTGTTTTTT. Amino acids: CASSFRTGTNTGELFF.

The rearrangement uses TRBV12-3 or TRBV12-4 and TRBJ1-4; D is undetermined. The V gene lost 6 bases and the J gene lost 8 bases, with 10 bases spanning the gap. This CDR3 spans 12 amino acids. CDR3 in amino acids: CASSQSREKLFF. CDR3 DNA sequence: TGTGCCAGCAGCCAATCTAGGGAAAAACTGTTTTTT.